One and the same sample provided the 14 T cell receptor beta chains below, sequenced in a study of cytomegalovirus exposure and HLA in healthy donors (dated by TCRdb to about 2017). The method was the immunoSEQ multiplex PCR assay. A mixture of 60 forward primers for TCR Vbeta segments and 13 reverse primers for TCR Jbeta segments was used in the multiplex PCR. TCRdb mirrors the immuneACCESS table, restricted to in-frame sequences. Some clones are absent from its copies; in checked studies, under half trace to an unresolved V gene, and the reason for the others is unknown. Counted in this sample were some 150,000 clones; 75% to 90% of them appeared once. The top ten clones comprise roughly 7.7% of the sample. Input material: PBMCs. Every receptor here comes from a woman in her forties or fifties in good health and CMV-seropositive.

There are a few counts of this clone. This rearrangement joins TRBV5-1 to TRBJ2-3; the D gene is possibly TRBD1 (5 bases). Looked up from germline, CDR1 is SGHRS and CDR2 is YFSETQ. This CDR3 region has 14 residues. V was trimmed by 0 bases and J by 5 bases, leaving 10 bases between them. In nucleotides, the CDR3 is TGCGCCAGCAGCTTGGAGGGAAGGGGAGATACGCAGTATTTT. This gives the protein CASSLEGRGDTQYF.

The chain employs TRBV5-1 and TRBJ2-2; 8 bases map to TRBD1. Per germline, CDR1 SGHRS and CDR2 YFSETQ. With 4 bases clipped from V and 2 bases from J, the junction kept 4 bases outside the gene matches. There are 15 residues in the CDR3. Here the CDR3 DNA reads TGCGCCAGCAGCACCGGACAGGGCAACACCGGGGAGCTGTTTTTT. Translation gives CASSTGQGNTGELFF.

The chain joins TRBV2 to TRBJ2-7; TRBD1 aligns across 7 bases. This CDR3 comprises 13 residues. V lost 4 bases to trimming and J lost 6 bases; unmatched junction nucleotides: 6. Germline values: CDR1 SNHLY, CDR2 FYNNEI. The CDR3 sequence is CASSGQGPGEQYF. The CDR3 nucleotides read TGTGCCAGCAGTGGACAGGGACCGGGCGAGCAGTACTTC.

CDR3: CASSQESSYNEQFF. The CDR3 nucleotides read TGTGCCAGCAGCCAGGAAAGCTCCTACAATGAGCAGTTCTTC. The chain has TRBV6-1 and TRBJ2-1; unclear D gene. CDR3 length equals 14 residues. Between the trimmed V and J ends, which lost 6 bases and 0 bases, there was a span of 9 bases. Germline CDR1 is MNHNS and CDR2 is SASEGT.

CDR3 sequence reads: CASSLHSGRAYEQYF. The DNA for the CDR3 is TGTGCCAGCAGTTTACATAGCGGGAGAGCGTACGAGCAGTACTTC. The chain uses TRBV28 and TRBJ2-7, with 9 bases lining up with TRBD2. Germline-derived CDR1 and CDR2 are MDHEN and SYDVKM. J gave up 4 bases and V 2 bases, and 6 bases lay outside the gene matches. The CDR3 totals 15 residues.

The gene calls are TRBV6-1 and TRBJ1-5, with D perhaps TRBD1 (5 bases). Germline V lookup: CDR1 MNHNS, CDR2 SASEGT. The CDR3 is made up of 12 amino acids. Trimming pared 4 bases from V and 9 bases from J, leaving 10 bases between. The CDR3 loop reads CASSGGARPQHF. In DNA form, the CDR3 reads TGTGCCAGCAGTGGGGGCGCTCGGCCCCAGCATTTT.

This chain uses TRBV7-2 with TRBJ2-5; the match to TRBD1 covers 9 bases. The CDR3 spans 16 residues. V lost 5 bases to trimming and J lost 0 bases; unmatched junction nucleotides: 7. The germline CDR1 and CDR2 sequences are SGHTA and FQGNSA. DNA of the CDR3: TGTGCCAGCAGCCCTAGGCGGACAGGGGACCAAGAGACCCAGTACTTC. Amino acids: CASSPRRTGDQETQYF.

The chain links TRBV18 to TRBJ1-1, with 10 bases that match TRBD1. The CDR3 spans 17 residues. Germline V gene sequence: CDR1 KGHSH, CDR2 LQKENI. After removal of 0 bases from V and 0 bases from J, the junction contained 4 bases not matched to a gene. For the CDR3, the DNA is TGTGCCAGCTCACCACCGGGACAGGGGCCCATGAACACTGAAGCTTTCTTT. Translation: CASSPPGQGPMNTEAFF.

The rearrangement joins TRBV7-2 to TRBJ2-2; 7 bases map to TRBD2. Per germline, CDR1 SGHTA and CDR2 FQGNSA. The length of the CDR3 is 13 residues. Trimming at V came to 8 bases and at J to 7 bases, leaving 7 bases not matched to a gene. CDR3 loop: CASQRERGGELFF. For the CDR3, the DNA is TGTGCCAGCCAAAGGGAGCGGGGCGGGGAGCTGTTTTTT.

This chain joins TRBV7-9 and TRBJ2-2, with TRBD2 as a possible D gene (6 bases). The V and J ends lost 1 base and 6 bases respectively, with 12 bases between them. Per germline, CDR1 SEHNR and CDR2 FQNEAQ (reference sequence). The CDR3 runs 15 residues. DNA for the CDR3: TGTGCCAGCAGCTTAGGGGGCGGGGCGCCCGGGGAGCTGTTTTTT. It codes for CASSLGGGAPGELFF.

The V gene is TRBV7-9, the J gene TRBJ2-4; no definite D call. The germline V gene encodes CDR1 SEHNR and CDR2 FQNEAQ (reference sequence). Between the trimmed V and J ends, which lost 5 bases and 9 bases, there was a span of 11 bases. The CDR3 covers 12 residues. The chain's CDR3 is CASSPEFSIQYF. The CDR3 bases are TGTGCCAGCAGCCCTGAGTTTAGCATTCAGTACTTC.

CDR3 nucleotides: TGTGCCAGCAGCTTAGCGCTGACAGTTGGGGCGTATGGCTACACCTTC. Protein product: CASSLALTVGAYGYTF. The V and J genes are TRBV7-2 and TRBJ1-2, with a possible D match to TRBD1 (5 bases). CDR3 length: 16 amino acids. Germline V gene lookup returns CDR1 SGHTA and CDR2 FQGNSA. V dropped 0 bases and J dropped 5 bases, with 16 bases sitting between them.

The rearrangement links TRBV25-1 to TRBJ1-6; tentatively, D is TRBD1 (5 bases). This CDR3 comprises 16 residues. Trimming removed 1 base from V and 6 bases from J, with 13 bases in between. Looked up from germline, CDR1 is MGHDK and CDR2 is SYGVNS. In DNA form, the CDR3 reads TGTGCCAGCAGTGAATTGCAGGGCCGCACTAATTCACCCCTCCACTTT. This gives the protein CASSELQGRTNSPLHF. Full variable domain (rest looked up from reference TRBV25-1 and TRBJ1-6): EADIYQTPRYLVIGTGKKITLECSQTMGHDKMYWYQQDPGMELHLIHYSYGVNSTEKGDLSSESTVSRIRTEHFPLTLESARPSHTSQYLCASSELQGRTNSPLHFGNGTRLTVT.

The chain employs TRBV5-1 and TRBJ2-7; TRBD1 is a possible D gene (6 bases). The CDR3 consists of 14 residues. Germline CDR1 SGHRS, CDR2 YFSETQ. The V and J ends lost 4 bases and 0 bases respectively, with 11 bases between them. CDR3 sequence (DNA): TGCGCCAGCAGCGAGGGACATTTCTCCTACGAGCAGTACTTC. Translating it yields CASSEGHFSYEQYF.